The sequence of this T cell receptor beta chain was determined in a study of T cells after yellow fever vaccination. General study points: Only a small proportion of the clonotypes turned up in both the CD4 and the CD8 compartments, likely arising from convergent recombination.

The sample holds a few counts of this clonotype. Its antigen is still unknown. The CDR3 has 15 amino acids. With 6 bases clipped from V and 0 bases from J, the junction kept 8 bases outside the gene matches. CDR1 and CDR2 (germline): MDHEN, SYDVKM. UMIs were added to TCR cDNA along with a universal primer site when it was made by 5'RACE template switching. TCRdb fed the 5' RACE reads into MiXCR, producing one record per CDR3 protein. The sample consists of some 300,000 distinct CDR3 sequences, around 11% of them appearing once. The genes are TRBV28 and TRBJ2-7; TRBD1 agrees at 7 bases. This receptor was identified in a man aged 18-30 years who received the YFV17D yellow fever vaccine. Source: CD4+ T cells sorted from PBMCs, taken 45 days after the yellow fever booster vaccination. The CDR3 DNA follows: TGTGCCAGCAGCTCCGGGACAGCGAGCTCCTACGAGCAGTACGTC. Its translation is CASSSGTASSYEQYV.